This T cell receptor beta chain was recorded in a study of T cells in Graves' hyperthyroidism and ophthalmopathy. Study-wide points: It was a median approximately 6.9 months before onset that the model predicted ophthalmopathy. Most expanded thyroid clonotypes above 0.001 recurred in blood.

As to this clonotype: What it binds is not known.

Authors of the study amplified TCR beta CDR3 regions from RNA transcripts. With the HTBI primer set, the TCR CDR3 went through a first round of RT-PCR. TCRdb redid the calling of the multiplex PCR reads with MiXCR, one entry per CDR3 protein. The sample contains some 690,000 distinct CDR3 sequences, 17% of which appear only once. The CDR3 is 11 residues long. The germline V and J ends were trimmed by 10 bases and 7 bases, with 14 bases remaining between them. Looked up from germline, CDR1 is LGHDT and CDR2 is YNNKEL (reference sequence). This sequence originates from a man aged 50 to 59 with Graves' hyperthyroidism. Input material: blood. This chain joins TRBV3-1 and TRBJ2-7; D gene ambiguous. CDR3 amino acids: CATSRVGEQYF. The CDR3 coding sequence is TGTGCCACCTCGAGAGTTGGGGAGCAGTACTTC.